What follows are 3 T cell receptor beta chains derived from one specimen sequenced in a study of T cell responses to AZD1222 COVID-19 vaccine. The protocol was immunoSEQ multiplex PCR, while the TCRdb copy is restricted to in-frame clones and leaves out a portion. The table includes approximately 150,000 clones, roughly 91% detected once. The sample consisted of peripheral blood, taken 28 days after the second AZD1222 dose. All receptors come from an adult who received the AZD1222 COVID-19 vaccine.

This chain uses TRBV19 with TRBJ2-2; TRBD1 agrees at 7 bases. V gave up 8 bases and J gave up 1 base; unmatched junction bases: 16. There are 18 residues in the CDR3. Germline values: CDR1 LNHDA, CDR2 SQIVND (reference sequence). CDR3 sequence reads: CASCRDSPTMVNTGELFF. The CDR3 region has the DNA TGTGCCAGTTGCCGGGACAGCCCGACGATGGTGAACACCGGGGAGCTGTTTTTT.

In its sample, this clone was seen a few times. This chain uses TRBV6-6 with TRBJ2-6, with D maybe TRBD1 (6 bases). Germline V gives CDR1 MNHNY, CDR2 SVGAGI (reference sequence). V lost 6 bases to trimming and J lost 1 base, with 10 bases between them. The CDR3 totals 15 residues. In DNA, the CDR3 is TGTGCCAGCAGCCAAGGGGGTTCTGGGGCCAACGTCCTGACTTTC. Translated, it gives CASSQGGSGANVLTF.

This chain joins TRBV15 and TRBJ1-5, with D possibly being TRBD1 (5 bases). Trimming pared 0 bases from V and 6 bases from J, leaving 12 bases between. CDR1 is LNHNV, CDR2 YYDKDF, per germline (reference sequence). The CDR3 runs to 15 residues. CDR3 in DNA: TGTGCCACCAGCAGAGATAATGGAAGGGGTCAGCCCCAGCATTTT. Translating it yields CATSRDNGRGQPQHF.